The clone carrying this T cell receptor (beta chain) appeared many times. TCRdb reprocessed the RT-PCR reads with MiXCR, giving one entry per CDR3 protein. The sample shows roughly 570,000 distinct CDR3 sequences, around 15% of them seen only once. These data belong to a study of response to subunit inactivated influenza vaccine. V was shortened by 6 bases and J by 8 bases, with 18 bases between the two germline ends. Germline CDR1 SGHAT, CDR2 FQNNGV. This CDR3 is 14 amino acids long. This receptor was taken from a man in his fifties or sixties who received an inactivated influenza vaccine. Sequencing used PBMCs from blood, obtained approximately 12 days after vaccination. The genes are TRBV11-2 and TRBJ2-3; possible D gene TRBD2, 5 bases. The CDR3 nucleotides are TGTGCCAGCAGTTCGACGGGGTTTTTCTCTACGCAGTATTTT. Residues: CASSSTGFFSTQYF.